Listed here are 22 T cell receptor beta chains from one sample, sequenced in a study of shared clonotypes between healthy human individuals. Clones were sequenced by immunoSEQ multiplex PCR, and TCRdb holds only the in-frame ones, with some missing. The repertoire holds roughly 2 million clones, with 85% to 95% as singletons. Material: naive CD4+ T cells sorted from blood. As for subset: CD45RA+ positively selected. The receptors shown here come from a man aged 18 to 30 in good health.

This chain joins TRBV5-8 and TRBJ1-5, with 7 nucleotides matching TRBD1. Germline V gene data show CDR1 as SGHTS and CDR2 as YDEGEE. The junction had 9 bases not matched to a gene; V was cut back by 2 bases and J by 7 bases. This CDR3 region has 15 residues. The CDR3 DNA is TGTGCCAGCAGCTTCGAGGGGGCTTTGGGACAGCCCCAGCATTTT. Its translation: CASSFEGALGQPQHF.

The rearrangement uses TRBV4-1 and TRBJ1-1; unclear D gene. Germline CDR1 reads MGHRA; CDR2 reads YSYEKL. There are 14 residues in the CDR3. The ends were cut back, 0 bases at V and 5 bases at J, with 10 bases in the middle. The CDR3 loop reads CASSQDLSRTEAFF. CDR3 bases: TGCGCCAGCAGCCAAGACCTATCGAGGACTGAAGCTTTCTTT.

The CDR3 is CASSFRPTFTTGELFF. The CDR3, as DNA: TGTGCCAGCAGCTTTCGACCCACCTTTACAACCGGGGAGCTGTTTTTT. The chain carries TRBV7-9 and TRBJ2-2, with D unclear. The CDR3 covers 16 residues. The germline V gene encodes CDR1 SEHNR and CDR2 FQNEAQ (reference sequence). The V gene lost 3 bases and the J gene lost 5 bases, with 16 bases spanning the gap.

The genes are TRBV11-2 and TRBJ1-6, with D perhaps matching TRBD1 (5 bases). The CDR3 runs 13 residues. Germline CDR1 reads SGHAT; CDR2 reads FQNNGV. Trimming left V 7 bases short and J 7 bases short, with 11 bases between. CDR3 sequence (DNA): TGTGCCAGCACTCCGGACAAGAATTCACCCCTCCACTTT. This encodes CASTPDKNSPLHF.

The genes are TRBV18 and TRBJ1-1; possible D gene TRBD1, 6 bases. CDR3 length: 15 amino acids. Looked up from germline, CDR1 is KGHSH and CDR2 is LQKENI. The V gene lost 4 bases and the J gene lost 1 base, with 13 bases spanning the gap. CDR3 coding DNA: TGTGCCAGCTCACAATACAAGGGGGGGAACACTGAAGCTTTCTTT. Amino acid sequence: CASSQYKGGNTEAFF.

The chain couples TRBV28 to TRBJ2-7; TRBD2 agrees at 9 bases. Unmatched junction bases numbered 17, after V lost 11 bases and J lost 0 bases. Germline V gene sequence: CDR1 MDHEN, CDR2 SYDVKM. The CDR3 has 17 residues. CDR3 in amino acids: CAATGETSGSSSYEQYF. CDR3 nucleotide sequence: TGTGCCGCAACGGGGGAGACTAGCGGTTCCAGCTCCTACGAGCAGTACTTC.

The chain uses TRBV13 and TRBJ1-6, with TRBD1 matching over 7 bases. After removal of 5 bases from V and 2 bases from J, the junction contained 6 bases not matched to a gene. CDR3 length equals 16 residues. CDR1 is PRHDT and CDR2 is FYEKMQ in the germline V gene (reference sequence). The CDR3 region is CASSAPTGTYNSPLHF. For the CDR3, the DNA is TGTGCCAGCAGCGCCCCGACAGGGACCTATAATTCACCCCTCCACTTT.

The rearrangement links TRBV7-8 to TRBJ2-7; 7 bases map to TRBD2. The CDR3 consists of 14 residues. From germline, CDR1 is SGHVS and CDR2 FQNEAQ. V lost 1 base to trimming and J lost 4 bases; unmatched junction nucleotides: 4. This chain's CDR3 is CASSLVTSAYEQYF. The CDR3 DNA follows: TGTGCCAGCAGCTTAGTAACTAGCGCTTACGAGCAGTACTTC.

This chain links TRBV25-1 with TRBJ2-2; unclear D gene. Trimming removed 0 bases at V and 13 bases at J, with 6 bases between. The CDR3 has 11 residues. Germline CDR1 reads MGHDK; CDR2 reads SYGVNS. CDR3 in amino acids: CASSEYPRLFF. The CDR3 DNA reads as TGTGCCAGCAGTGAATATCCCCGGCTGTTTTTT.

A remark on this clone: The same CDR3 arises from other DNA sequences in this sample as well. The chain carries TRBV19 and TRBJ1-5; TRBD1 might be the D (6 bases). V was cut by 3 bases and J by 1 base, with 19 bases left in between. Germline V CDR1 and CDR2: LNHDA, SQIVND (reference sequence). CDR3 length: 18 residues. The CDR3 sequence: CASSILTGSRLSNQPQHF. DNA of the CDR3: TGTGCCAGTAGTATTCTTACAGGGAGTCGGTTAAGCAATCAGCCCCAGCATTTT.

This rearrangement joins TRBV25-1 to TRBJ2-7; 14 positions match TRBD2. V gave up 4 bases and J gave up 6 bases; unmatched junction bases: 14. Germline CDR1 and CDR2: MGHDK and SYGVNS. CDR3 length: 18 amino acids. The CDR3 DNA reads TGTGCCAGCAGTGCGCGCCGGGACAGGACTAGCGGGAGGTCCGAGCAGTACTTC. Its protein is CASSARRDRTSGRSEQYF.

The V gene is TRBV30, the J gene TRBJ2-7; TRBD1 might be the D (6 bases). Between the trimmed V and J ends, which lost 3 bases and 1 base, there was a span of 13 bases. The CDR3 has 14 amino acids. CDR1 is GTSNPN and CDR2 is SVGIG in the germline V gene (reference sequence). CDR3 loop: CAWRPSGQSYEQYF. CDR3 DNA sequence: TGTGCCTGGAGACCAAGCGGACAGTCCTACGAGCAGTACTTC.

This chain connects TRBV4-3 to TRBJ1-2, with 10 bases lining up with TRBD1. The germline gives CDR1 LGHNA, CDR2 YSLEER. The junction had 6 bases not matched to a gene; V was cut back by 4 bases and J by 4 bases. This CDR3 spans 15 amino acids. In DNA, the CDR3 is TGCGCCAGCAGCCGCGGGACAGGGGTCGGCTATGGCTACACCTTC. Translating it yields CASSRGTGVGYGYTF.

The chain joins TRBV4-1 to TRBJ2-3, with 9 bases matching TRBD2. The V segment lost 0 bases and the J segment 1 base; nucleotides outside the gene matches: 5. CDR3 size: 17 residues. Germline V gene sequence: CDR1 MGHRA, CDR2 YSYEKL. The CDR3, as DNA: TGCGCCAGCAGCCAAGATCTCCGGACTAGCGGCACAGATACGCAGTATTTT. Its protein product is CASSQDLRTSGTDTQYF.

This chain links TRBV10-3 with TRBJ2-3; perhaps D is TRBD1 or TRBD2 (6 bases each). This CDR3 has 15 amino acids. Germline assignment: CDR1 ENHRY and CDR2 SYGVKD. Between the trimmed V and J ends, which lost 4 bases and 2 bases, there was a span of 13 bases. CDR3 amino acids: CAISGRDINTDTQYF. The CDR3, as DNA: TGTGCCATCAGTGGGAGGGACATCAACACAGATACGCAGTATTTT.

This chain joins TRBV5-1 and TRBJ1-2; 11 bases are shared with TRBD1. Trimming took 3 bases from V and 6 from J; bases not matched to a gene: 10. Germline CDR1 SGHRS, CDR2 YFSETQ. CDR3 length: 16 amino acids. The CDR3 reads CASSSRPGQGEDGYTF. CDR3 nucleotide sequence: TGCGCCAGCAGCTCACGACCGGGACAGGGGGAGGATGGCTACACCTTC.

This clone was counted a few times. The chain links TRBV11-2 to TRBJ1-1; 7 bases agree with TRBD1. CDR1 SGHAT and CDR2 FQNNGV come from the germline V gene. This CDR3 comprises 15 residues. J gave up 8 bases and V 4 bases, and 13 bases lay outside the gene matches. The CDR3 spells CASSSGTGALPEAFF. CDR3 in DNA: TGTGCCAGCAGCTCAGGAACAGGGGCCCTCCCCGAAGCTTTCTTT. Full variable domain (rest looked up from reference TRBV11-2 and TRBJ1-1): EAGVAQSPRYKIIEKRQSVAFWCNPISGHATLYWYQQILGQGPKLLIQFQNNGVVDDSQLPKDRFSAERLKGVDSTLKIQPAKLEDSAVYLCASSSGTGALPEAFFGQGTRLTVV.

This clone has a single count. The J gene is TRBJ2-1, the V gene TRBV19; 8 bases are shared with TRBD2. Germline V gives CDR1 LNHDA, CDR2 SQIVND (reference sequence). The CDR3 is 13 residues long. After removal of 10 bases from V and 4 bases from J, the junction contained 6 bases not matched to a gene. This chain's CDR3 is CATLSGNYNEQFF. The CDR3 DNA sequence: TGTGCCACCCTTAGCGGGAATTACAATGAGCAGTTCTTC.

V usage is TRBV7-9 and J usage is TRBJ1-3; weak D call: TRBD1 (6 bases). V was clipped by 0 bases and J by 0 bases, with 9 bases between them. From germline, CDR1 is SEHNR and CDR2 FQNEAQ (reference sequence). This CDR3 has 16 residues. DNA for the CDR3: TGTGCCAGCAGCTTAGCCGGGACAATCTCTGGAAACACCATATATTTT. Protein sequence: CASSLAGTISGNTIYF. Variable domain in full (rest from reference TRBV7-9 and TRBJ1-3): DTGVSQNPRHKITKRGQNVTFRCDPISEHNRLYWYRQTLGQGPEFLTYFQNEAQLEKSRLLSDRFSAERPKGSFSTLEIQRTEQGDSAMYLCASSLAGTISGNTIYFGEGSWLTVV.

The chain combines TRBV11-2 with TRBJ1-5; D may be TRBD1 (5 bases). V was cut by 0 bases and J by 12 bases, with 9 bases left in between. The CDR3 has 12 residues. In germline, CDR1 is SGHAT, CDR2 FQNNGV. The CDR3 here is CASSLDLGDQHF. In DNA form, the CDR3 reads TGTGCCAGCAGCTTAGATCTAGGGGACCAGCATTTT.

This clone was recorded only once. The rearrangement joins TRBV6-5 to TRBJ1-1; D is undetermined. The V and J ends lost 6 bases and 4 bases respectively, with 12 bases between them. The CDR3 consists of 13 residues. Germline CDR1 and CDR2: MNHEY and SVGAGI. Written as DNA, the CDR3 is TGTGCCAGCAGCCTCGGACTCAGCACTGAAGCTTTCTTT. Amino acids: CASSLGLSTEAFF.

This chain links TRBV11-2 with TRBJ2-3; D unclear. The germline V gene has CDR1 SGHAT and CDR2 FQNNGV. V lost 7 bases and J 10 bases, leaving 15 bases between the germline ends. The CDR3 runs to 12 residues. CDR3 region: CASTPYGPAQYF. The CDR3 DNA is TGTGCCAGCACCCCATACGGGCCGGCGCAGTATTTT.